The 32 T cell receptor beta chains given below trace back to one sample, sequenced in a study of early stage breast cancer tumors. Some clones are missing from TCRdb's copy, which holds only in-frame ones; the method was immunoSEQ multiplex PCR. The data contain tens of thousands of clones, roughly 78% of them singletons. Material: blood. These receptors all come from a person aged 35-55 years with breast cancer.

This chain links TRBV4-2 with TRBJ2-5, with D perhaps assigned TRBD1 or TRBD2 (6 bases each). Germline values: CDR1 LGHNA, CDR2 YNFKEQ. V was cut by 1 base and J by 4 bases, with 16 bases left in between. The CDR3 length is 16 residues. CDR3 sequence: CASSQVVRGQGETQYF. DNA of the CDR3: TGTGCCAGCAGCCAAGTAGTACGGGGGCAGGGAGAGACCCAGTACTTC.

This chain connects TRBV5-1 to TRBJ1-1; possible D gene TRBD1, 6 bases. There are 14 residues in the CDR3. Germline-derived CDR1 and CDR2 are SGHRS and YFSETQ. Deletions cut 2 bases from V and 3 bases from J, with 11 bases between. CDR3 bases: TGCGCCAGCAGCTTAACAGGGTCGGACACTGAAGCTTTCTTT. Translating it yields CASSLTGSDTEAFF.

This clone was seen a single time. V gene TRBV6-4 combines with J gene TRBJ2-1; D could derive from TRBD1 or TRBD2 (5 bases each). The CDR3 length is 13 residues. Trimming took 3 bases from V and 5 from J, leaving 8 bases between them. Germline V gives CDR1 MRHNA, CDR2 SNTAGT. The DNA for the CDR3 is TGTGCCAGCAGTGAGGGACCTCACAATGAGCAGTTCTTC. This codes for CASSEGPHNEQFF.

V gene TRBV6-1 combines with J gene TRBJ2-7; 10 nucleotides align to TRBD1. After removal of 0 bases from V and 3 bases from J, the junction contained 8 bases not matched to a gene. The CDR3 runs 17 residues. Germline values: CDR1 MNHNS, CDR2 SASEGT. CDR3 coding DNA: TGTGCCAGCAGTGAAGCGAAGGGACAGGGGTACCTCTACGAGCAGTACTTC. It is translated as CASSEAKGQGYLYEQYF.

The chain employs TRBV10-1 and TRBJ2-1, with D possibly TRBD2 on 5 matching bases. CDR3 size: 14 residues. Trimming took 4 bases from V and 5 from J, leaving 12 bases between them. CDR1 WNHNN and CDR2 SYGVQD come from the germline V gene (reference sequence). The CDR3 spells CASSVSRGNNEQFF. CDR3 bases: TGCGCCAGCAGTGTTTCCCGGGGAAACAATGAGCAGTTCTTC.

The chain has TRBV19 and TRBJ1-1; possibly TRBD1 for D (5 bases). The germline V gene has CDR1 LNHDA and CDR2 SQIVND (reference sequence). The V gene lost 6 bases and the J gene lost 1 base, with 9 bases spanning the gap. CDR3 length: 13 residues. The CDR3 loop reads CASSATGNTEAFF. The DNA for the CDR3 is TGTGCCAGTAGCGCCACAGGGAACACTGAAGCTTTCTTT.

This rearrangement joins TRBV19 to TRBJ2-4, with D possibly called TRBD1 or TRBD2 (5 bases each). Germline CDR1 reads LNHDA; CDR2 reads SQIVND (reference sequence). V lost 1 base to trimming and J lost 5 bases, with 9 bases between them. The CDR3 consists of 14 residues. DNA of the CDR3: TGTGCCAGTAGTATAGCCCGGGACGAAAACATTCAGTACTTC. This codes for CASSIARDENIQYF.

The chain employs TRBV6-1 and TRBJ2-1; tentative D call: TRBD2 (6 bases). This CDR3 spans 13 amino acids. Germline CDR1 is MNHNS and CDR2 is SASEGT. V lost 5 bases and J 5 bases, leaving 10 bases between the germline ends. The CDR3: CASSWGGNNEQFF. The CDR3 region has the DNA TGTGCCAGCAGTTGGGGCGGGAACAATGAGCAGTTCTTC.

The rearrangement links TRBV10-1 to TRBJ2-7; no clear D gene. Germline V CDR1 and CDR2: WNHNN, SYGVQD (reference sequence). CDR3 length: 13 amino acids. Trimming stripped 0 bases from V and 6 bases from J, with 9 bases between. The CDR3 DNA reads TGCGCCAGCAGTGAGTCAAAGGGCTGCGAGCAGTACTTC. This translates into CASSESKGCEQYF.

This clone showed up just a few times. The V call is TRBV2, the J call TRBJ2-1; D unclear. Germline CDR1 and CDR2: SNHLY and FYNNEI. The V end lost 5 bases, the J end lost 0 bases, and 11 bases lay between the germline ends. CDR3 length equals 15 residues. Here the CDR3 DNA reads TGTGCCAGCAGTTCCGGGCGGAGCTCCTACAATGAGCAGTTCTTC. It codes for CASSSGRSSYNEQFF.

This clone came up once. The chain joins TRBV30 to TRBJ2-7; D possibly corresponds to TRBD1 (6 bases). There are 14 residues in the CDR3. The V end was cut by 5 bases, the J end by 0 bases, with 14 bases between. Looked up from germline, CDR1 is GTSNPN and CDR2 is SVGIG (reference sequence). This CDR3 is CAWGTGTYSYEQYF. The CDR3 coding sequence is TGTGCCTGGGGAACAGGGACCTACTCCTACGAGCAGTACTTC.

The chain has TRBV19 and TRBJ2-2; 7 bases are a match to TRBD2. CDR1 and CDR2 (germline): LNHDA, SQIVND (reference sequence). Trimming took 4 bases from V and 2 from J; bases not matched to a gene: 4. The CDR3 contains 15 residues. Written as DNA, the CDR3 is TGTGCCAGTAGTACCGGGAGGCAAAACACCGGGGAGCTGTTTTTT. The encoded protein is CASSTGRQNTGELFF. Full variable domain (missing parts from reference TRBV19 and TRBJ2-2): DGGITQSPKYLFRKEGQNVTLSCEQNLNHDAMYWYRQDPGQGLRLIYYSQIVNDFQKGDIAEGYSVSREKKESFPLTVTSAQKNPTAFYLCASSTGRQNTGELFFGEGSRLTVL.

The chain uses TRBV6-6 and TRBJ1-3, with D hard to call. The CDR3 contains 14 residues. V lost 7 bases, J lost 0 bases, and 10 bases lay in between. Germline V gene lookup returns CDR1 MNHNY and CDR2 SVGAGI (reference sequence). CDR3 region: CASILTLSGNTIYF. In DNA form, the CDR3 reads TGTGCCAGCATCCTGACACTCTCTGGAAACACCATATATTTT.

The chain joins TRBV27 to TRBJ2-7; TRBD1 matches at 10 bases. The germline V gene has CDR1 MNHEY and CDR2 SMNVEV (reference sequence). With V trimmed by 7 bases and J by 2 bases, 2 bases remained unmatched. This CDR3 region has 13 residues. The CDR3 spells CASIGQGAYEQYF. DNA for the CDR3: TGTGCCAGCATTGGACAGGGGGCCTACGAGCAGTACTTC.

This clone occurred a few times. The CDR3 nucleotides read TGCGCCAGCAGCTTGGGGAGCGGAGGTCAACAAGAGACCCAGTACTTC. This encodes CASSLGSGGQQETQYF. The chain is built from TRBV5-1 and TRBJ2-5; possible D gene TRBD2, 5 bases. Per germline, CDR1 SGHRS and CDR2 YFSETQ. This CDR3 has 16 amino acids. V lost 0 bases and J 2 bases, leaving 14 bases between the germline ends.

V and J are TRBV28 and TRBJ1-4, with a weak D call TRBD1 (6 bases). Germline-derived CDR1 and CDR2 are MDHEN and SYDVKM. Trimming left V 10 bases short and J 2 bases short, with 11 bases between. The CDR3 totals 13 residues. CDR3 sequence (DNA): TGTGCCACTCAGGGGCCCACTAATGAAAAACTGTTTTTT. Amino acid sequence: CATQGPTNEKLFF.

This clone was found once. This chain connects TRBV27 to TRBJ2-7; TRBD1 is a possible D gene (6 bases). In germline, CDR1 is MNHEY, CDR2 SMNVEV (reference sequence). The CDR3 is made up of 14 amino acids. The germline V and J ends were trimmed by 6 bases and 3 bases, with 15 bases remaining between them. DNA of the CDR3: TGTGCCAGCAGCTTAAGAGGGGGATACTACGAGCAGTACTTC. Encoded protein: CASSLRGGYYEQYF.

The chain is built from TRBV10-3 and TRBJ2-3; 8 nucleotides align to TRBD2. The germline CDR1 and CDR2 sequences are ENHRY and SYGVKD. This CDR3 spans 16 amino acids. After removal of 6 bases from V and 2 bases from J, the junction contained 10 bases not matched to a gene. The CDR3 coding sequence is TGTGCCATCAGATCAACTAGCGGCAGAAACACAGATACGCAGTATTTT. Translated: CAIRSTSGRNTDTQYF.

The chain is built from TRBV7-9 and TRBJ1-4; D remains ambiguous. Germline V CDR1 and CDR2: SEHNR, FQNEAQ (reference sequence). The CDR3 is 15 residues long. With 6 bases removed from V and 4 bases from J, the gap between germline ends came to 15 bases. In DNA, the CDR3 is TGTGCCAGCAGAAGCGCAACAGCAGATAATGAAAAACTGTTTTTT. Protein product: CASRSATADNEKLFF.

The chain has TRBV2 and TRBJ1-2; D not certain. The length of the CDR3 is 14 residues. Germline values: CDR1 SNHLY, CDR2 FYNNEI. The V end lost 2 bases, the J end lost 4 bases, and 11 bases lay between the germline ends. The CDR3 spells CASSELLSSYGYTF. DNA for the CDR3: TGTGCCAGCAGTGAACTTCTCTCGTCCTATGGCTACACCTTC. The full variable domain, with the rest looked up from reference TRBV2 and TRBJ1-2, is EPEVTQTPSHQVTQMGQEVILRCVPISNHLYFYWYRQILGQKVEFLVSFYNNEISEKSEIFDDQFSVERPDGSNFTLKIRSTKLEDSAMYFCASSELLSSYGYTFGSGTRLTVV.

This chain links TRBV18 with TRBJ1-5, with D unclear. The CDR3 is 15 amino acids. V lost 6 bases and J lost 3, with 15 bases in between. Germline CDR1 is KGHSH and CDR2 is LQKENI. The CDR3, as DNA: TGTGCCAGCTCTCCCGGGCTAGCACACAATCAGCCCCAGCATTTT. It specifies CASSPGLAHNQPQHF. Together with reference TRBV18 and TRBJ1-5, the CDR3 gives the full variable domain: NAGVMQNPRHLVRRRGQEARLRCSPMKGHSHVYWYRQLPEEGLKFMVYLQKENIIDESGMPKERFSAEFPKEGPSILRIQQVVRGDSAAYFCASSPGLAHNQPQHFGDGTRLSIL.

The genes are TRBV7-2 and TRBJ2-5, with unresolved D. Trimming left V 5 bases short and J 2 bases short, with 18 bases between. CDR1 and CDR2 from the germline V gene are SGHTA and FQGNSA. This CDR3 is 16 amino acids long. The CDR3 DNA reads TGTGCCAGCAGCCCCGTGGCCATCGGGCGGCAAGAGACCCAGTACTTC. This gives the protein CASSPVAIGRQETQYF.

CDR3 loop: CAGSANSPLHF. The CDR3 DNA is TGTGCCGGGTCGGCCAATTCACCCCTCCACTTT. The gene calls are TRBV30 and TRBJ1-6; D unresolved. Trimming pared 8 bases from V and 7 bases from J, leaving 9 bases between. The CDR3 is made up of 11 amino acids. Germline V CDR1 and CDR2: GTSNPN, SVGIG (reference sequence).

The chain is built from TRBV11-3 and TRBJ2-7; D is ambiguous. The germline V gene encodes CDR1 SGHNT and CDR2 YENEEA. Between the trimmed V and J ends, which lost 6 bases and 5 bases, there was a span of 14 bases. CDR3 length equals 13 residues. The CDR3 nucleotides read TGTGCCAGCAGACTCAGCGCAGGAGACGAGCAGTACTTC. Its translation: CASRLSAGDEQYF.

The rearrangement joins TRBV18 to TRBJ2-5, with D possibly called TRBD1 or TRBD2 (5 bases each). This CDR3 spans 16 amino acids. The V end lost 4 bases, the J end lost 1 base, and 16 bases lay between the germline ends. In germline, CDR1 is KGHSH, CDR2 LQKENI. CDR3 in DNA: TGTGCCAGCTCACTCAGGACCGGGACCGTCCAAGAGACCCAGTACTTC. This codes for CASSLRTGTVQETQYF.

The chain recombines TRBV6-5 with TRBJ2-7, with 7 positions matching TRBD2. The V gene end was trimmed by 4 bases and the J gene end by 1 base; junction bases not matched to a gene: 10. CDR3 size: 16 residues. The germline V gene encodes CDR1 MNHEY and CDR2 SVGAGI. This chain's CDR3 is CASSSPSEGGSYEQYF. The DNA of the CDR3 is TGTGCCAGCAGTTCCCCTTCTGAGGGAGGGTCCTACGAGCAGTACTTC.

This clone was observed a few times. The same CDR3 arises from other DNA sequences in this sample as well. The genes are TRBV6-5 and TRBJ1-5, with TRBD1 matching 7 bases. Germline CDR1 reads MNHEY; CDR2 reads SVGAGI. The CDR3 loop spans 14 amino acids. V shed 6 bases, J shed 4 bases, and the junction held 6 bases outside the gene matches. The CDR3 protein is CASRRTGRNQPQHF. The CDR3 DNA reads as TGTGCCAGCAGGCGGACAGGTCGTAATCAGCCCCAGCATTTT.

The chain carries TRBV6-1 and TRBJ1-4; TRBD1 is a possible D gene (5 bases). This CDR3 region has 14 residues. From germline, CDR1 is MNHNS and CDR2 SASEGT. Trimming cost V 6 bases and J 8 bases, with 16 bases left between them. CDR3 region: CASSSLQGSEKLFF. The CDR3 DNA is TGTGCCAGCAGCAGCCTTCAGGGATCGGAAAAACTGTTTTTT.

The DNA for the CDR3 is TGTGCCAGCAGCAAATCCGGTCCGAGCGTGAACACTGAAGCTTTCTTT. Protein product: CASSKSGPSVNTEAFF. V gene TRBV21-1 combines with J gene TRBJ1-1. TRBV21-1 counts as a pseudogene. CDR3 length equals 16 residues.

The chain employs TRBV21-1 and TRBJ2-3; TRBD1, the table's D call, was not compared with the DNA. TRBV21-1 is given as a pseudogene. This CDR3 has 14 amino acids. The CDR3 region is CASSTQDSTDTQYF. The CDR3 DNA is TGTGCCAGCAGCACACAGGATAGCACAGATACGCAGTATTTT.

The chain links TRBV18 to TRBJ2-7; 7 bases are a match to TRBD2. V lost 3 bases, J lost 7 bases, and 6 bases stayed unmatched. The CDR3 consists of 13 residues. Germline values: CDR1 KGHSH, CDR2 LQKENI. CDR3: CASSPGLTREQYF. The CDR3 region has the DNA TGTGCCAGCTCACCGGGACTAACCAGGGAGCAGTACTTC. Complete variable domain (other parts from reference TRBV18 and TRBJ2-7): NAGVMQNPRHLVRRRGQEARLRCSPMKGHSHVYWYRQLPEEGLKFMVYLQKENIIDESGMPKERFSAEFPKEGPSILRIQQVVRGDSAAYFCASSPGLTREQYFGPGTRLTVT.

The J gene is TRBJ2-7, the V gene TRBV2; no reliable D call. CDR3 length: 11 residues. The germline CDR1 and CDR2 sequences are SNHLY and FYNNEI. Trimming took 4 bases from V and 4 from J, leaving 5 bases between them. The CDR3: CASSVGYEQYF. DNA of the CDR3: TGTGCCAGCAGTGTGGGGTACGAGCAGTACTTC.